Listed below are T cell receptor beta chains from one sample, sequenced in a study of OX40 agonist ivuxolimab in advanced cancers. Clones were read by immunoSEQ multiplex PCR, and TCRdb kept only the in-frame ones, dropping some. The table shows roughly 10,000 clones, with roughly nine tenths occurring only once. The source was CD4+ or CD8+ T cells sorted from blood, collected in a trial of the OX40 agonist ivuxolimab. These receptors came from an adult with an advanced solid tumor such as melanoma, head and neck, liver or kidney cancer. Both conserved end residues are part of each CDR3. D genes are given only for firm matches. Some rows have no size entry. The others give once, few or many, or a class for an expanded clone.

D,size,J,V,CDR3,DNA
TRBD1,once,TRBJ2-5,TRBV6-5,CASSGTGQEETQYF,TGTGCCAGCAGTGGGACAGGGCAGGAGGAGACCCAGTACTTC
.,few,TRBJ1-2,TRBV5-1,CASSPGRGSGYGYTF,TGCGCCAGCAGCCCCGGCCGGGGGTCGGGCTATGGCTACACCTTC
TRBD1,.,TRBJ2-7,TRBV4-1,CASSEWTGIHEQYF,TGCGCCAGCAGCGAGTGGACAGGGATCCACGAGCAGTACTTC
TRBD2,.,TRBJ2-7,TRBV6-5,CASSSGGGWYEQYF,TGTGCCAGCAGTTCCGGGGGGGGTTGGTACGAGCAGTACTTC
.,.,TRBJ2-1,TRBV6-5,CASSYDSNEQFF,TGTGCCAGCAGTTACGACAGCAATGAGCAGTTCTTC
.,.,TRBJ2-4,TRBV5-4,CASSLGPNIQYF,TGTGCCAGCAGCTTAGGCCCCAACATTCAGTACTTC
.,few,TRBJ1-1,TRBV29-1,CSPGGGDTEAFF,TGCAGCCCCGGGGGGGGGGACACTGAAGCTTTCTTT
.,once,TRBJ2-4,TRBV2,CASSESGLAKNIQYF,TGTGCCAGCAGTGAATCGGGGTTAGCCAAAAACATTCAGTACTTC
TRBD2,.,TRBJ2-1,TRBV27,CASSSSGTRWQFF,TGTGCCAGCAGTTCGTCCGGGACTAGGTGGCAGTTCTTC
TRBD2,.,TRBJ2-1,TRBV7-6,CASSLALPPSGPDNEQFF,TGTGCCAGCAGCTTAGCGCTCCCCCCTAGCGGGCCTGACAATGAGCAGTTCTTC
.,.,TRBJ2-3,TRBV7-3,CASSDRASGTDTQYF,TGTGCCAGCAGCGACCGGGCTTCGGGTACAGATACGCAGTATTTT
.,.,TRBJ2-7,TRBV6-1,CASSERQSYEQYF,TGTGCCAGCAGTGAGAGGCAGTCCTACGAGCAGTACTTC
.,.,TRBJ2-7,TRBV19,CASSIGRDYEQYF,TGTGCCAGTAGTATAGGCAGGGACTACGAGCAGTACTTC
TRBD2,.,TRBJ2-7,TRBV2,CASKLAGGGRYEQYF,TGTGCCAGCAAACTAGCGGGGGGGGGCCGCTACGAGCAGTACTTC
.,.,TRBJ1-3,TRBV5-6,CASSLEGTSGNTIYF,TGTGCCAGCAGCTTGGAGGGGACCTCTGGAAACACCATATATTTT
TRBD2,.,TRBJ2-3,TRBV5-6,CASSLAGGPWTDTQYF,TGTGCCAGCAGCCTAGCGGGGGGGCCGTGGACAGATACGCAGTATTTT
.,.,TRBJ1-1,TRBV9,CASSPGGTNTEAFF,TGTGCCAGCAGCCCCGGGGGAACAAACACTGAAGCTTTCTTT
.,.,TRBJ2-3,TRBV11-3,CASSPRGTDTQYF,TGTGCCAGCAGCCCTAGGGGCACAGATACGCAGTATTTT
.,.,TRBJ1-2,TRBV4-1,CASRHGPGYTF,TGCGCCAGCCGCCATGGTCCTGGCTACACCTTC
.,.,TRBJ1-2,TRBV13,CASSLRDSNYGYTF,TGTGCCAGCAGCCTCCGGGACTCTAACTATGGCTACACCTTC
.,few,TRBJ2-1,TRBV19,CASSMGPGSGNEQFF,TGTGCCAGTAGTATGGGTCCGGGGTCAGGCAATGAGCAGTTCTTC
TRBD1,.,TRBJ2-3,TRBV15,CATRTGGTDTQYF,TGTGCCACCAGGACAGGGGGCACAGATACGCAGTATTTT
.,.,TRBJ2-6,TRBV6-5,CASSPPGGSSPLTF,TGTGCCAGCAGTCCACCTGGGGGGTCCTCTCCCCTGACTTTC
.,.,TRBJ1-6,TRBV9,CASSVGQGNSPLHF,TGTGCCAGCAGCGTAGGCCAGGGGAATTCACCCCTCCACTTT
.,.,TRBJ2-7,TRBV27,CASSIDPLSYEQYF,TGTGCCAGCAGTATAGATCCGCTGTCCTACGAGCAGTACTTC
.,.,TRBJ2-7,TRBV9,CASSVVPSSYEQYF,TGTGCCAGCAGCGTAGTCCCTAGCTCCTACGAGCAGTACTTC
.,.,TRBJ1-1,TRBV6-6,CASREAGQGTEAFF,TGTGCCAGCAGGGAGGCGGGCCAGGGCACTGAAGCTTTCTTT
TRBD1,.,TRBJ1-5,TRBV6-1,CASSVRDSLYSNQPQHF,TGTGCCAGCAGTGTACGGGACAGTCTTTATAGCAATCAGCCCCAGCATTTT
TRBD1,.,TRBJ1-6,TRBV2,CASGQESLSPLHF,TGTGCCAGCGGACAGGAGTCGCTCTCACCCCTCCACTTT
.,once,TRBJ1-2,TRBV6-1,CASSEARQTGSYGYTF,TGTGCCAGCAGTGAAGCGCGACAAACGGGGAGCTATGGCTACACCTTC
.,.,TRBJ1-2,TRBV27,CASSLSSGNYGYTF,TGTGCCAGCAGTTTATCATCCGGGAACTATGGCTACACCTTC
.,.,TRBJ2-4,TRBV28,CASSLRAPVAKNIQYF,TGTGCCAGCAGCCTTCGCGCTCCTGTAGCCAAAAACATTCAGTACTTC
.,.,TRBJ2-7,TRBV19,CASSIFRGATYEQYF,TGTGCCAGTAGTATTTTCAGGGGGGCCACCTACGAGCAGTACTTC
TRBD2,.,TRBJ2-7,TRBV11-2,CASSSMTSSWYEQYF,TGTGCCAGCAGCTCGATGACTAGCTCTTGGTACGAGCAGTACTTC
.,.,TRBJ2-7,TRBV5-6,CASSLYQYEQYF,TGTGCCAGCAGCTTGTATCAGTACGAGCAGTACTTC
.,.,TRBJ2-1,TRBV10-3,CAISGTDNEQFF,TGTGCCATCAGCGGGACGGACAATGAGCAGTTCTTC
.,.,TRBJ1-5,TRBV5-1,CASSEGIGQPQHF,TGCGCCAGCAGCGAGGGCATCGGTCAGCCCCAGCATTTT
.,.,TRBJ2-5,TRBV28,CASSPLGRDGETQYF,TGTGCCAGCAGTCCCCTAGGACGGGATGGTGAGACCCAGTACTTC
.,.,TRBJ2-7,TRBV7-6,CASSLRPGSYEQYF,TGTGCCAGCAGCTTACGGCCAGGCTCCTACGAGCAGTACTTC
.,.,TRBJ2-2,TRBV6-5,CASSYTRAATGELFF,TGTGCCAGCAGTTACACCAGGGCAGCGACCGGGGAGCTGTTTTTT
.,.,TRBJ1-5,TRBV7-9,CASSLVSNQPQHF,TGTGCCAGCAGCCTAGTCAGCAATCAGCCCCAGCATTTT
.,.,TRBJ2-2,TRBV21-1,CASSTGDLTGELFF,TGTGCCAGCAGCACAGGGGATCTCACCGGGGAGCTGTTTTTT
TRBD2,.,TRBJ2-3,TRBV13,CASRGAGLATDTQYF,TGTGCCAGCAGAGGGGCGGGACTAGCCACAGATACGCAGTATTTT
TRBD1,.,TRBJ1-5,TRBV2,CASSDGQGIGQPQHF,TGTGCCAGCAGTGATGGACAGGGGATCGGTCAGCCCCAGCATTTT
.,large,TRBJ2-7,TRBV7-6,CASSLAGLYEQYF,TGTGCCAGCAGCTTAGCCGGGCTATACGAGCAGTACTTC
.,.,TRBJ2-3,TRBV7-9,CASSSLQGYPYSYF,TGTGCCAGCAGCTCCCTTCAGGGGTACCCTTATTCGTATTTT
.,.,TRBJ1-5,TRBV27,CASSSLTKRFQHF,TGTGCCAGCAGTTCCTTGACAAAGAGGTTCCAGCATTTT
TRBD1,.,TRBJ1-6,TRBV18,CASSLGTGYNSPLHF,TGTGCCAGCTCACTAGGGACAGGGTATAATTCACCCCTCCACTTT
.,.,TRBJ1-1,TRBV23-1,CASSRVRDVRNTEAFF,TGCGCCAGCAGTCGAGTCCGGGACGTTCGGAACACTGAAGCTTTCTTT
TRBD1,.,TRBJ2-1,TRBV28,CASRPYRDRVRNEQFF,TGTGCCAGCAGACCCTACCGGGACAGGGTGAGGAATGAGCAGTTCTTC
.,.,TRBJ1-5,TRBV6-6,CASSSRGDSNQPQHF,TGTGCCAGCAGTTCCAGGGGTGATAGCAATCAGCCCCAGCATTTT
.,.,TRBJ2-2,TRBV7-9,CASSFLQESAVGELFF,TGTGCCAGCAGCTTTCTACAGGAGAGTGCGGTGGGGGAGCTGTTTTTT
.,.,TRBJ2-5,TRBV6-5,CASSLFTGSKETQYF,TGTGCCAGCAGCCTTTTTACCGGGTCAAAAGAGACCCAGTACTTC
.,few,TRBJ1-1,TRBV5-1,CASSLGLRGTEAFF,TGCGCCAGCAGCTTGGGCCTCAGGGGAACTGAAGCTTTCTTT
.,.,TRBJ2-2,TRBV6-5,CASSWGHLSTGELFF,TGTGCCAGCAGTTGGGGACATCTTAGCACCGGGGAGCTGTTTTTT
TRBD1,once,TRBJ1-6,TRBV11-2,CASSLTGSGSPLHF,TGTGCCAGCAGCCTGACAGGGTCAGGGTCACCCCTCCACTTT
TRBD1,.,TRBJ2-3,TRBV7-6,CASSWGQGGPDTQYF,TGTGCCAGCAGCTGGGGACAGGGGGGTCCAGATACGCAGTATTTT
TRBD1,few,TRBJ1-2,TRBV5-4,CASSQGTGNWNYGYTF,TGTGCCAGCAGCCAAGGGACAGGGAATTGGAACTATGGCTACACCTTC
.,.,TRBJ1-5,TRBV19,CASSIDSGTHSNQPQHF,TGTGCCAGTAGTATAGATTCCGGGACACATAGCAATCAGCCCCAGCATTTT